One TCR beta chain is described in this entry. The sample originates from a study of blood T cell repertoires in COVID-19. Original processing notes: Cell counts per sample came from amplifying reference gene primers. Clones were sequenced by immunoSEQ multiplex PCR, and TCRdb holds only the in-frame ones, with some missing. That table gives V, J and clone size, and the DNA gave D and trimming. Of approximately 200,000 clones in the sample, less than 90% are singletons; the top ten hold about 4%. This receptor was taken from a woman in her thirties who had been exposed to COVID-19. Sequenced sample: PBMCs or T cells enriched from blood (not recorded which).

The CDR3 reads CASSSSWSGGANEQFF. CDR3 coding DNA: TGTGCCAGCAGTTCTTCTTGGAGCGGGGGGGCCAATGAGCAGTTCTTC. The rearrangement joins TRBV2 to TRBJ2-1; 10 bases are a match to TRBD2. The CDR3 is 16 amino acids. Unmatched junction bases numbered 10, after V lost 5 bases and J lost 6 bases. CDR1 and CDR2 (germline): SNHLY, FYNNEI.